The next 8 T cell receptor beta chains were all read from a single sample in a study of CD8 T cells in ankylosing spondylitis (dated by TCRdb to about 2017). The receptor library was made with 5' RACE. Reads for this sample came from an Illumina HiSeq 2500. Starting from the raw public reads, TCRdb applied fastp trimming at Q25, assembled clones with MiXCR and retained in-frame beta chains. Each CDR3 protein appears once, grouped with its most common genes and DNA. The sample table contains 250,000 to 400,000 distinct CDR3 sequences; only one count was recorded for 11% of them. The top ten clonotypes cover roughly 9.2% of the sample. The sample consisted of blood, either unsorted or a sorted T cell fraction (not recorded which). The receptor source for this set is a female donor with ankylosing spondylitis or in good health (not recorded which).

The sample holds many counts of this clonotype. The chain uses TRBV20-1 and TRBJ2-5; 10 bases map to TRBD2. The CDR3 totals 16 residues. V dropped 3 bases and J dropped 4; count of bases not matched to a gene: 11. CDR1 and CDR2 (germline): DFQATT, SNEGSKA (reference sequence). Here the CDR3 reads CSASRILAGGRETQYF. In DNA form, the CDR3 reads TGCAGTGCTAGCAGGATTTTAGCGGGGGGTAGAGAGACCCAGTACTTC.

On this clonotype: Just one base apart from a much larger clone, this may be a read error. For the CDR3, the DNA is TGCAGTGCTAGAGATAGCGGGGGGGCCAGAAACCAGCAGTACTTC. As protein: CSARDSGGARNQQYF. The chain combines TRBV20-1 with TRBJ2-7, with 11 bases identical to TRBD2. Germline lookup yields CDR1 DFQATT and CDR2 SNEGSKA (reference sequence). V gave up 0 bases and J gave up 8 bases; unmatched junction bases: 9. The CDR3 is made up of 15 amino acids.

This clonotype was detected a few times. V usage is TRBV27 and J usage is TRBJ2-7, with D perhaps TRBD1 (6 bases). This CDR3 is 14 amino acids long. V lost 6 bases and J 4 bases, leaving 16 bases between the germline ends. CDR1 is MNHEY, CDR2 SMNVEV, per germline (reference sequence). The CDR3: CASSAGAVLYEQYF. In DNA, the CDR3 is TGTGCCAGCAGCGCAGGGGCCGTCTTGTACGAGCAGTACTTC.

In this sample, this clonotype turned up many times. The chain is built from TRBV12-3 or TRBV12-4 and TRBJ2-2, with D unresolved. CDR3 length equals 15 residues. Trimming shortened V by 5 bases and J by 0 bases, and 10 bases separated the two germline ends. The CDR3 nucleotides are TGTGCCAGCAGTCCTGTTGTACCGAACACCGGGGAGCTGTTTTTT. Translating gives CASSPVVPNTGELFF.

This clonotype was found a few times. A much larger clone sits a single nucleotide away, making a read error possible. The genes are TRBV7-8 and TRBJ2-7; D call uncertain. CDR3 length equals 14 residues. Germline V gene data show CDR1 as SGHVS and CDR2 as FQNEAQ. CDR3 loop: CASSLRATLNEQSF. CDR3 nucleotide sequence: TGTGCCAGCAGCTTACGTGCTACCCTTAACGAGCAGTCCTTC.

The chain uses TRBV3-1 and TRBJ1-1; D gene ambiguous. The CDR3 consists of 12 residues. V dropped 0 bases and J dropped 10 bases, with 9 bases sitting between them. CDR1 is LGHDT and CDR2 is YNNKEL in the germline V gene (reference sequence). The CDR3, as DNA: TGTGCCAGCAGCCAAGATCCCATGGTAGCTTTCTTT. Amino acids: CASSQDPMVAFF. Filled out from reference TRBV3-1 and TRBJ1-1, the complete variable domain reads DTAVSQTPKYLVTQMGNDKSIKCEQNLGHDTMYWYKQDSKKFLKIMFSYNNKELIINETVPNRFSPKSPDKAHLNLHINSLELGDSAVYFCASSQDPMVAFFGQGTRLTVV.

This clonotype was seen only a few times. The genes are TRBV5-1 and TRBJ2-7; weak D call: TRBD1 (5 bases). The V gene lost 0 bases and the J gene lost 6 bases, with 10 bases spanning the gap. Germline V gene sequence: CDR1 SGHRS, CDR2 YFSETQ. This CDR3 has 13 residues. The CDR3 nucleotides are TGCGCCAGCAGCTTGGAGGTGCAGGGCGAGCAGTACTTC. Translated: CASSLEVQGEQYF.

With regard to this clonotype: Being one base from a much bigger clone, this may be a read error. The rearrangement joins TRBV20-1 to TRBJ2-5, with 7 bases that match TRBD2. This CDR3 spans 13 amino acids. The germline V gene encodes CDR1 DFQATT and CDR2 SNEGSKA (reference sequence). Written as DNA, the CDR3 is TGCAGTGTAAGGAGGGCACTGCGGGAGACCCAGTCCTTC. Its translation: CSVRRALRETQSF.